This TCR beta chain was sequenced for a study of blood T cell repertoires in COVID-19. Whole-study context: Donors in the United States, Italy and Spain gave samples during acute or convalescent COVID-19. PBMCs, B-cell-depleted T cells, or T cells were the source of the cDNA or gDNA that made up the material.

V was trimmed by 5 bases and J by 4 bases, leaving 12 bases between them. The CDR3 loop spans 14 amino acids. CDR1 SGHNT and CDR2 YENEEA come from the germline V gene. The data were produced by immunoSEQ multiplex PCR, yet TCRdb's version contains in-frame clones alone and is incomplete. The table includes about 370,000 clones, 75% to 90% detected once. What the recovered Cohort 3 donors had was two negative PCRs, clearance, or symptom resolution. The chain recombines TRBV11-3 with TRBJ2-1; D is possibly TRBD2 (5 bases). Source material: PBMCs or T cells enriched from blood (not recorded which). The receptor comes from a man aged 18 to 30 who had recovered from COVID-19. The CDR3 sequence: CASSLPGLYNEQFF. The CDR3 DNA follows: TGTGCCAGCAGCCTGCCCGGACTTTACAATGAGCAGTTCTTC. Using reference TRBV11-3 and TRBJ2-1 for the parts outside the CDR3, the full variable domain is EAGVVQSPRYKIIEKKQPVAFWCNPISGHNTLYWYLQNLGQGPELLIRYENEEAVDDSQLPKDRFSAERLKGVDSTLKIQPAELGDSAVYLCASSLPGLYNEQFFGPGTRLTVL.